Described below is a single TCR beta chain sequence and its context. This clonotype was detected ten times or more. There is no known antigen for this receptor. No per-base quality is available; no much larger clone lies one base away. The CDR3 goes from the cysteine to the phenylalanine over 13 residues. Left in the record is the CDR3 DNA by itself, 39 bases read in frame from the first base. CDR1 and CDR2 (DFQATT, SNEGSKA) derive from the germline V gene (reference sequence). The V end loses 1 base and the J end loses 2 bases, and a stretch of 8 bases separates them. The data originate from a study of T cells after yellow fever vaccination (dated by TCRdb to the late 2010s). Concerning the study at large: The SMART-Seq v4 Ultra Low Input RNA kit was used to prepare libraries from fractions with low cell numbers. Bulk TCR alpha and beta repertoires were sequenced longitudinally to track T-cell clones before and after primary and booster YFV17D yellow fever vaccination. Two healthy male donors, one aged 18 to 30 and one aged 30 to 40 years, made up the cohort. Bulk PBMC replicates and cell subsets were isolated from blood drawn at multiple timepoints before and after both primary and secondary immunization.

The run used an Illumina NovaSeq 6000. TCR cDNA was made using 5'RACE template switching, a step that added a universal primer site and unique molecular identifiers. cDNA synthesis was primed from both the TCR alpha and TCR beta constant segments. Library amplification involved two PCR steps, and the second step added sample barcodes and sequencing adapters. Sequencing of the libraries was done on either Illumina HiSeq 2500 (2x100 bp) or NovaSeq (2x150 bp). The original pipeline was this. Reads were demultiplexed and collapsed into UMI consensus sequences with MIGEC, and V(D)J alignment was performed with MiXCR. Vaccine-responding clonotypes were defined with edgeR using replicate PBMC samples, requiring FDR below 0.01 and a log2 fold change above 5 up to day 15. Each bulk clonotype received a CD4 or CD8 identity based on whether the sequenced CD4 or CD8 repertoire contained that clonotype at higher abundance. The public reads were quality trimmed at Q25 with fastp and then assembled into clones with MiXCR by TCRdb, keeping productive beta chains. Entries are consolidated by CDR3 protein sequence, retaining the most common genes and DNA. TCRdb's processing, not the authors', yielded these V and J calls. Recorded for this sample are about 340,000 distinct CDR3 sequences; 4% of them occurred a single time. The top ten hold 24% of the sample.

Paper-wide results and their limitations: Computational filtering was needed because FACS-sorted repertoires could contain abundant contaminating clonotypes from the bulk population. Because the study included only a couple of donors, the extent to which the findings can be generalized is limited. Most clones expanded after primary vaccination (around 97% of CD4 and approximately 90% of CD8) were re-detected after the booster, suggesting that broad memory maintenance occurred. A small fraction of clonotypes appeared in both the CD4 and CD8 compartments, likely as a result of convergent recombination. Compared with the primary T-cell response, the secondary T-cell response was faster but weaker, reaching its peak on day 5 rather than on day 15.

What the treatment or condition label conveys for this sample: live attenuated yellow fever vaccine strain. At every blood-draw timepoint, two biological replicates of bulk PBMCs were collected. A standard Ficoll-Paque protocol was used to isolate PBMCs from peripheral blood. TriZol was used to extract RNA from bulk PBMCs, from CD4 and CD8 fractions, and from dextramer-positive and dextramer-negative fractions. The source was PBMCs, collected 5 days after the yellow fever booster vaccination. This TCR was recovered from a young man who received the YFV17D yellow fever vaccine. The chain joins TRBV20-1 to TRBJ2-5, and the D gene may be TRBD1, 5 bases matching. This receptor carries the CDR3 CSARVPGQETQYF. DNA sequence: TGCAGTGCTAGAGTCCCAGGGCAAGAGACCCAGTACTTC.